This section outlines one TCR beta chain sequence together with its context. Investigators profiled TCR beta VDJ and CDR3 from genomic DNA template. TCRdb reprocessed the reads via MiXCR and lists one record per CDR3 protein. The table shows over 150,000 distinct CDR3 sequences, with roughly half occurring only once. Those patients picked for sequencing had displayed CD8+CD57+ cell expansion on flow cytometry. Patients were treatment-naive when blood was sampled. The V and J ends lost 4 bases and 5 bases respectively, with 6 bases between them. This CDR3 contains 12 residues. The germline V gene has CDR1 ENHRY and CDR2 SYGVKD. The data derive from a study of CD8+CD57+ T cells in acquired aplastic anemia.

Source material: sorted CD4+, CD8+, or CD8+CD57+ T cells (not recorded which) from PBMCs. The chain links TRBV10-3 to TRBJ2-1; D not certain. This sequence originates from a human donor with aplastic anemia. The CDR3 spells CAISGQNNEQFF. CDR3 in DNA: TGTGCCATCAGTGGGCAAAACAATGAGCAGTTCTTC.